Listed here are 15 T cell receptor beta chains from one sample, sequenced in a study of T cells after yellow fever vaccination. TCRdb re-called the 5' RACE reads with MiXCR, one entry per CDR3 protein. The sample contains hundreds of thousands of distinct CDR3 sequences, roughly an eighth of which appear only once. Specimen: PBMCs, collected on the day of the yellow fever booster vaccination. Every receptor here comes from a man aged 25-45 years who received the YFV17D yellow fever vaccine.

The chain is built from TRBV7-2 and TRBJ2-1; TRBD1 matches 9 bases. The CDR3 is 15 residues long. Germline assignment: CDR1 SGHTA and CDR2 FQGNSA. With V trimmed by 6 bases and J by 5 bases, 8 bases remained unmatched. CDR3 in amino acids: CASSYKTGGNNEQFF. The DNA for the CDR3 is TGTGCCAGCAGTTACAAGACAGGGGGGAACAATGAGCAGTTCTTC.

This clonotype appeared a few times. Compared with germline, one end of the junction differs, possibly owing to a read error. The gene calls are TRBV23-1 and TRBJ2-6; 8 bases map to TRBD2. TRBV23-1 belongs to the ORF category, with a function that is uncertain. The CDR3 length is 12 residues. The CDR3 sequence: CASSQSSAGDSF. In nucleotides, the CDR3 is TGCGCCAGCAGTCAATCGTCAGCGGGAGACTCTTTC.

The table lists this clonotype with a few counts. J is TRBJ1-1 and V is TRBV5-1, with 7 bases identical to TRBD1. The CDR3 has 16 residues. In germline, CDR1 is SGHRS, CDR2 YFSETQ. V lost 4 bases to trimming and J lost 4 bases; unmatched junction nucleotides: 13. CDR3 sequence reads: CASSTDRVSLGTEAFF. CDR3 nucleotides: TGCGCCAGCAGCACAGACAGGGTATCCCTGGGCACTGAAGCTTTCTTT.

V is TRBV6-2 or TRBV6-3 and J is TRBJ2-7; either TRBD1 or TRBD2 may fit D (5 bases each). This CDR3 has 14 amino acids. Trimming took off 3 bases at V and 3 bases at J, with 12 bases between the two ends. In germline, CDR1 is MNHEY, CDR2 SVGEGT. DNA of the CDR3: TGTGCCAGCAGTTATTCCGGGGCTTTCTACGAGCAGTACTTC. This translates into CASSYSGAFYEQYF.

The V gene is TRBV7-9, the J gene TRBJ2-3, with 7 nucleotides matching TRBD2. CDR1 is SEHNR, CDR2 FQNEAQ, per germline (reference sequence). This CDR3 is 15 amino acids long. V was pared by 0 bases and J by 3 bases, with 3 bases of the junction left unmatched. CDR3 bases: TGTGCCAGCAGCTTAGCTAGCGGGTTTACAGATACGCAGTATTTT. Protein product: CASSLASGFTDTQYF.

This clonotype came up a few times. The chain couples TRBV5-1 to TRBJ1-1; D uncertain. CDR1 and CDR2 from the germline V gene are SGHRS and YFSETQ. The CDR3 is 14 residues long. Trimming left V 1 base short and J 4 bases short, with 11 bases between. In DNA, the CDR3 is TGCGCCAGCAGCTTGTCCCCTGGCGGCACTGAAGCTTTCTTT. Protein sequence: CASSLSPGGTEAFF.

This clonotype has just a few counts. V and J are TRBV7-6 and TRBJ2-5; TRBD1 might be the D (6 bases). V was shortened by 5 bases and J by 4 bases, with 17 bases between the two germline ends. This CDR3 contains 15 residues. In germline, CDR1 is SGHVS, CDR2 FNYEAQ. The CDR3 reads CASSPGTNVGETQYF. The DNA for the CDR3 is TGTGCCAGCAGCCCCGGGACAAACGTAGGAGAGACCCAGTACTTC.

The sample holds a few counts of this clonotype. The CDR3 reads CASSAAGTGGTYEQYF. CDR3 in DNA: TGTGCCAGCTCAGCCGCCGGGACAGGGGGCACCTACGAGCAGTACTTC. The V call is TRBV18, the J call TRBJ2-7; 12 positions agree with TRBD1. With 5 bases clipped from V and 2 bases from J, the junction kept 7 bases outside the gene matches. The germline CDR1 and CDR2 sequences are KGHSH and LQKENI. The CDR3 is made up of 16 amino acids.

This chain uses TRBV9 with TRBJ2-7; unclear D gene. The V end lost 4 bases, the J end lost 0 bases, and 11 bases lay between the germline ends. The CDR3 has 14 amino acids. In germline, CDR1 is SGDLS, CDR2 YYNGEE. The CDR3 protein is CASSPQTNSYEQYF. The CDR3 coding sequence is TGTGCCAGCAGCCCCCAAACGAACTCCTACGAGCAGTACTTC.

This clonotype was counted many times. The chain employs TRBV20-1 and TRBJ2-1; 8 bases match TRBD2. The germline gives CDR1 DFQATT, CDR2 SNEGSKA (reference sequence). The CDR3 loop spans 13 amino acids. The CDR3 nucleotides read TGCAGCCCCACTAGCGGATCCTACAATGAGCAGTTCTTC. It yields the protein CSPTSGSYNEQFF.

The chain carries TRBV5-6 and TRBJ2-3, with D possibly matching TRBD2 (6 bases). Germline lookup yields CDR1 SGHDT and CDR2 YYEEEE. CDR3 length: 13 amino acids. Deletions cut 9 bases from V and 4 bases from J, with 15 bases between. CDR3 amino acids: CATTTGDSDTQYF. In nucleotides, the CDR3 is TGTGCCACGACTACGGGGGACTCAGATACGCAGTATTTT.

The chain carries TRBV27 and TRBJ2-5; 8 bases fit TRBD2. CDR3 size: 15 residues. V shed 5 bases and J 1 base; nucleotides not matched to a gene: 6. CDR1 and CDR2 (germline): MNHEY, SMNVEV (reference sequence). Here the CDR3 reads CASSTPTSGQETQYF. The CDR3, as DNA: TGTGCCAGCAGTACCCCTACTAGCGGCCAAGAGACCCAGTACTTC.

This clonotype has ten or more counts. The chain has TRBV5-6 and TRBJ2-5; D remains ambiguous. The CDR3 contains 13 residues. Between the trimmed V and J ends, which lost 0 bases and 3 bases, there was a span of 6 bases. Germline-derived CDR1 and CDR2 are SGHDT and YYEEEE. CDR3: CASSLGLKETQYF. The CDR3 DNA follows: TGTGCCAGCAGCTTGGGGCTAAAAGAGACCCAGTACTTC. Drawing the rest from reference TRBV5-6 and TRBJ2-5, the complete variable domain is DAGVTQSPTHLIKTRGQQVTLRCSPKSGHDTVSWYQQALGQGPQFIFQYYEEEERQRGNFPDRFSGHQFPNYSSELNVNALLLGDSALYLCASSLGLKETQYFGPGTRLLVL.

V gene TRBV7-2 combines with J gene TRBJ2-1, with D perhaps TRBD2 (5 bases). V lost 5 bases and J 4 bases, leaving 12 bases between the germline ends. From germline, CDR1 is SGHTA and CDR2 FQGNSA. The CDR3 loop spans 14 amino acids. CDR3 sequence reads: CASSNPAVYNEQFF. The DNA of the CDR3 is TGTGCCAGCAGCAACCCAGCGGTTTACAATGAGCAGTTCTTC.

The chain links TRBV2 to TRBJ2-2; TRBD2 matches 10 bases. CDR1 is SNHLY and CDR2 is FYNNEI in the germline V gene. The CDR3 loop spans 18 amino acids. The V and J ends lost 11 bases and 5 bases, in that order; junction bases with no gene match: 20. The CDR3 coding sequence is TGTGCCTGCTGTTTCCAAAGCGGGGGGGCTGCGATTACCGGGGAGCTGTTTTTT. It encodes CACCFQSGGAAITGELFF.